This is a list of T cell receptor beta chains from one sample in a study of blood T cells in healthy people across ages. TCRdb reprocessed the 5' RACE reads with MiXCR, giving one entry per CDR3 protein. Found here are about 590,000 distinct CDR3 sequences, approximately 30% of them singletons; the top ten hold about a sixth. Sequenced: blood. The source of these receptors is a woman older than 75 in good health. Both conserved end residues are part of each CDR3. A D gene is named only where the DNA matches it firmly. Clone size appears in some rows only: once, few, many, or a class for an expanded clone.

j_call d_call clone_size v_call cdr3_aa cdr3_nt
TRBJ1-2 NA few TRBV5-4 CASSLVSGDYGYTF TGTGCCAGCAGCTTGGTTTCTGGAGACTATGGCTACACCTTC
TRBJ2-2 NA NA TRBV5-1 CASSLNPTGELFF TGCGCCAGCAGCTTGAATCCCACCGGGGAACTGTTTTTT
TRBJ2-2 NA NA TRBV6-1 CTSSEDGGAANTGELFF TGTACCAGCAGTGAAGATGGGGGAGCCGCGAACACCGGGGAGCTGTTTTTT
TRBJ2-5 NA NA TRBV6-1 CASSLNNGTVYNAQYF TGTGCCAGCAGCCTGAACAATGGGACGGTGTACAATGCGCAGTACTTC
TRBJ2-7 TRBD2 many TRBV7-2 CASSSSLGGIHSYEQYF TGTGCCAGCAGCTCCTCGTTGGGGGGGATACACTCCTACGAGCAGTACTTC
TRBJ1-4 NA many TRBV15 CATSAEGGTTNEKLFF TGTGCCACCAGCGCTGAGGGCGGCACAACTAATGAAAAACTGTTTTTT
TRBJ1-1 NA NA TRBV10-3 CAISGDGAEAFF TGTGCCATCAGTGGGGACGGAGCTGAAGCTTTCTTT
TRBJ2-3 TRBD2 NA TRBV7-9 CASSRPTTSGGSDAQYF TGTGCCAGCAGCCGGCCCACTACTAGCGGGGGTTCCGATGCGCAGTATTTT
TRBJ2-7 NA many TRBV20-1 CSASRQGTYEQYF TGCAGTGCTAGTCGGCAGGGAACCTACGAGCAGTACTTC
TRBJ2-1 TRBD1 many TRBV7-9 CASSRGQGARNEQFF TGTGCCAGCAGCCGAGGACAGGGGGCGAGGAATGAGCAGTTCTTC
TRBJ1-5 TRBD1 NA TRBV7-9 CASSSVTGGRNQPQHF TGTGCCAGCAGCTCGGTGACAGGGGGTCGCAATCAGCCCCAGCATTTT
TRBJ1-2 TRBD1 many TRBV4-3 CASSLDRGANYGYTF TGCGCCAGCAGCCTCGACAGGGGAGCTAACTATGGCTACACCTTC
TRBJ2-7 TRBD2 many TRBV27 CASSLRGTGRGAYEQYF TGTGCCAGCAGTTTAAGAGGAACTGGGCGGGGGGCCTACGAGCAGTACTTC
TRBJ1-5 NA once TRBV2 CASTLSRANQPQHF TGTGCCAGCACCTTATCCAGGGCCAATCAGCCCCAGCATTTT
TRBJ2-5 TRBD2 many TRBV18 CASSQRDSLDPETQYF TGTGCCAGCTCACAGCGGGACTCCCTCGATCCGGAGACCCAGTACTTC
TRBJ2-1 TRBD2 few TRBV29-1 CSVEDLLAVSSYNEQFF TGCAGCGTTGAAGATCTTCTAGCGGTAAGCTCCTACAATGAGCAGTTCTTC
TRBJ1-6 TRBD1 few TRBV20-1 CSARDPRTGGSTLHF TGCAGTGCTAGAGATCCCCGGACAGGGGGCAGCACCCTCCACTTT